The rows below give T cell receptor beta chains drawn from one sample of a study of chemoradiotherapy in HPV16-positive cancers. The protocol was immunoSEQ multiplex PCR, while the TCRdb copy is restricted to in-frame clones and leaves out a portion. The table includes over 20,000 clones, over 60% detected once. Sampling was carried out from a patient who underwent chemoradiotherapy. These receptors were taken from a human donor with HPV-associated anogenital cancer. Both conserved end residues are part of each CDR3. The D gene is left open where the match is weak. For some rows the clone size is stated as once, few or many, or as a class when expanded; others skip it.

>NA|TRBD2|TRBV19|TRBJ2-1
TGTGCCAGTAGTGCGACGGGGAGCGGGAGTTACTACAATGAGCAGTTCTTC
CASSATGSGSYYNEQFF
>NA|TRBD2|TRBV5-4|TRBJ2-1
TGTGCCAGCAGCCCTCGGGCTAGCGGGAGTCAGTTCTTC
CASSPRASGSQFF
>few|NA|TRBV7-9|TRBJ1-5
TGTGCCAGCAGCTTAGCCGGGGGCAATCAGCCCCAGCATTTT
CASSLAGGNQPQHF
>NA|NA|TRBV29-1|TRBJ2-3
TGCAGCGTTGAGACTTTAGGTTTCGCAGATACGCAGTATTTT
CSVETLGFADTQYF
>NA|NA|TRBV6-5|TRBJ2-1
TGTGCCAGCAGAGAGACAGGGACTTCCTACAATGAGCAGTTCTTC
CASRETGTSYNEQFF
>NA|TRBD2|TRBV11-2|TRBJ2-7
TGTGCCAGCAGCCTAAGGGACTATTCCTACGAGCAGTACTTC
CASSLRDYSYEQYF
>NA|NA|TRBV6-1|TRBJ1-5
TGTGCCAGCACCCTTTACCTAAGGGACGGACAGCCCCAGCATTTT
CASTLYLRDGQPQHF
>NA|NA|TRBV5-1|TRBJ2-2
TGCGCCAGCAGCCCCTTTTTTGGCAGGACGAACACCGGGGAGCTGTTTTTT
CASSPFFGRTNTGELFF
>once|NA|TRBV9|TRBJ1-4
TGTGCCAGTAGCAGGGGTAGTGGTACTAATGAAAAACTGTTTTTT
CASSRGSGTNEKLFF
>NA|NA|TRBV10-3|TRBJ1-1
TGTGCCATCAGATCAAAGGGGGGCACTGAAGCTTTCTTT
CAIRSKGGTEAFF
>few|NA|TRBV6-1|TRBJ2-2
TGTGCCAGCAGTCTCAGGACGGTGAACACCGGGGAGCTGTTTTTT
CASSLRTVNTGELFF
>few|TRBD1|TRBV6-1|TRBJ1-2
TGTGCCAGCAGTGATGTTTTAGGGGGCGCCTACACCTTC
CASSDVLGGAYTF
>NA|NA|TRBV30|TRBJ1-5
TGTGCCTGGAGTGTCTCACAGAAGAATCAGCCCCAGCATTTT
CAWSVSQKNQPQHF
>NA|NA|TRBV28|TRBJ2-5
TGTGCCAGCAGTTCCCAGAGGGGAGGTCAAGAGACCCAGTACTTC
CASSSQRGGQETQYF
>NA|NA|TRBV9|TRBJ2-2
TGTGCCAGCAGCGTTCAGGTGAACACCGGGGAGCTGTTTTTT
CASSVQVNTGELFF
>NA|NA|TRBV11-3|TRBJ2-3
TGTGCCAGCAGCTTAGAGGGCACAGATACGCAGTATTTT
CASSLEGTDTQYF
>few|NA|TRBV7-6|TRBJ2-6
TGTGCCAGCAGCCGATCTGGGGCCAACGTCCTGACTTTC
CASSRSGANVLTF
>NA|TRBD1|TRBV15|TRBJ2-3
TGTGCCACCAGCACAAGACAGGGAACAGATACGCAGTATTTT
CATSTRQGTDTQYF
>NA|NA|TRBV5-4|TRBJ1-3
TGTGCCAGCAGCTACCCAGGCCCCCCTGGAAACACCATATATTTT
CASSYPGPPGNTIYF
>NA|NA|TRBV4-1|TRBJ2-2
TGCGCCAGCAGCCAAGATAGGGCCGGGGAGCTGTTTTTT
CASSQDRAGELFF
>NA|NA|TRBV15|TRBJ1-5
TGTGCCACCAGCAGAGATTCCCGTCAGCCCCAGCATTTT
CATSRDSRQPQHF
>NA|NA|TRBV5-4|TRBJ2-7
TGTGCCAGCAGCCCACAGGGCTACGAGCAGTACTTC
CASSPQGYEQYF
>NA|TRBD2|TRBV28|TRBJ2-1
TGTGCCAGCACCGGAGGACTAGCTTACAATGAGCAGTTCTTC
CASTGGLAYNEQFF
>NA|NA|TRBV5-1|TRBJ1-1
TGCGCCAGCACCTCCGACCTGGGTAGTGAAGCTTTCTTT
CASTSDLGSEAFF
>NA|NA|TRBV6-1|TRBJ1-5
TGTGCCATCCAAGAGAGGGGGTATGGTCAGCCCCAGCATTTT
CAIQERGYGQPQHF
>NA|NA|TRBV19|TRBJ2-2
TGTGCCAGTACCCCTGGCACAGGTGGGACCGGGGAGCTGTTTTTT
CASTPGTGGTGELFF
>NA|NA|TRBV7-3|TRBJ1-6
TGTGCCAGCAGCCTGGCCTATAATTCACCCCTCCACTTT
CASSLAYNSPLHF
>NA|TRBD1|TRBV6-6|TRBJ1-2
TGTGCCAGCGCCCCCGGACAGGACTATGGCTACACCTTC
CASAPGQDYGYTF
>once|TRBD1|TRBV5-1|TRBJ2-1
TGCGCCAGCAGCTTGGTAGGGGACAGATACAATGAGCAGTTCTTC
CASSLVGDRYNEQFF
>NA|NA|TRBV11-2|TRBJ2-1
TGTGCCAGCAGCCAACTATTCCCCCCTCAGGAGGAGCAGTTCTTC
CASSQLFPPQEEQFF
>NA|NA|TRBV20-1|TRBJ2-5
TGCAGTGCTAGCCTCCAAGAGACCCAGTACTTC
CSASLQETQYF
>NA|NA|TRBV7-2|TRBJ2-3
TGTGCCAGCAGCTTTACGGCGGCTCCTACGCAGTATTTT
CASSFTAAPTQYF
>NA|NA|TRBV18|TRBJ2-7
TGTGCCAGCTCACCAATCCCGGGCGACGAGCAGTACTTC
CASSPIPGDEQYF
>NA|NA|TRBV6-1|TRBJ1-1
TGTGCCAGCAGTGCCTTGAGAGGGAACTCTGAAGCTTTCTTT
CASSALRGNSEAFF
>few|TRBD1|TRBV19|TRBJ2-7
TGTGCCAGTGGGACCCCGGGACAGACAACCTACGAGCAGTACTTC
CASGTPGQTTYEQYF
>few|NA|TRBV19|TRBJ1-1
TGTGCCAGTAGCTACGAAAAATCGTACGGGGACACTGAAGCTTTCTTT
CASSYEKSYGDTEAFF
>few|TRBD2|TRBV6-1|TRBJ2-3
TGTGCCAGCAGTGAAGCAATAGCGGGGGGCACAGATACGCAGTATTTT
CASSEAIAGGTDTQYF
>NA|TRBD2|TRBV11-2|TRBJ2-1
TGTGCCAGCAGCTCCCGGGAGGGGGGCGGGACGAACAATGAGCAGTTCTTC
CASSSREGGGTNNEQFF
>NA|TRBD2|TRBV30|TRBJ2-1
TGTGCCTGGAGTAGCGGGATTTCCTACAATGAGCAGTTCTTC
CAWSSGISYNEQFF
>NA|NA|TRBV5-1|TRBJ2-5
TGCGCCAGCTCTGAATCCCCCGGGACCCAAGAGACCCAGTACTTC
CASSESPGTQETQYF
>NA|NA|TRBV2|TRBJ1-1
TGTGCCAGCGTATCTAGGGGCAACACTGAAGCTTTCTTT
CASVSRGNTEAFF
>NA|NA|TRBV5-1|TRBJ1-1
TGCGCCAGCAGCTTGGGACAGTCGAACACTGAAGCTTTCTTT
CASSLGQSNTEAFF
>NA|NA|TRBV9|TRBJ2-7
TGTGCCAGCAGCGTAGGGACACTATCCTACGAGCAGTACTTC
CASSVGTLSYEQYF
>NA|NA|TRBV7-2|TRBJ2-3
TGTGCCAGCAGCTCCTTTGGTGGAGATACGCAGTATTTT
CASSSFGGDTQYF
>NA|TRBD1|TRBV28|TRBJ1-2
TGTGCCAGCAGTTTATTCATGACAGGGGACTATGGCTACACCTTC
CASSLFMTGDYGYTF